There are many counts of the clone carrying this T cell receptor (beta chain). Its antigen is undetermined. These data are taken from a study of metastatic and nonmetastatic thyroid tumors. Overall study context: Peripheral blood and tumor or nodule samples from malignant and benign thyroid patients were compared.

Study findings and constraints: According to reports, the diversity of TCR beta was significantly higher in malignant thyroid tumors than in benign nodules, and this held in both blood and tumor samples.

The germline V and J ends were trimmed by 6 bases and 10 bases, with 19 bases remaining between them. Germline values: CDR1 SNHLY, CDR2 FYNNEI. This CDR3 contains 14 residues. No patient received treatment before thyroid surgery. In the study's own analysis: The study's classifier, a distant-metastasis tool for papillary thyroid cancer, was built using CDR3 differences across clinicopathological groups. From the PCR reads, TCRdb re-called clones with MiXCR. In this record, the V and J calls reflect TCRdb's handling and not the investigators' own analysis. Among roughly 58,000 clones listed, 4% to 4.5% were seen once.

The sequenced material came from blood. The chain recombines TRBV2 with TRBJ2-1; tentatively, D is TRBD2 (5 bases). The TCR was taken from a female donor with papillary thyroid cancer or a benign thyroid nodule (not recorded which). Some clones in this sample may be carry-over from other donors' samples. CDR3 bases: TGTGCCAGCAGCCCTCGTCGGGAAGGCGCGGAGCAGTTCTTC. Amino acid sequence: CASSPRREGAEQFF.